This TCR beta chain emerged from a study of blood T cell repertoires in COVID-19. The overall study: Samples taken during acute and convalescent COVID-19 were collected in the United States, Italy and Spain. T cells, B-cell-depleted T cells, or PBMCs supplied cDNA or gDNA.

The CDR3 extends over 16 amino acids. Trimming pared 0 bases from V and 5 bases from J, leaving 17 bases between. Germline V gene data show CDR1 as SGHRS and CDR2 as YFSETQ. As processed by the authors: Reference gene primer amplification yielded estimated nucleated cell counts. Assay: immunoSEQ multiplex PCR; the TCRdb copy retains only in-frame clones and omits some. The V and J calls and clone size come from that table; D and trimming were worked out from the DNA. The data contain roughly 300,000 clones, 80% to 90% of them seen just once; the ten biggest clones take up around 8%. This chain links TRBV5-1 with TRBJ2-5; tentatively, D is TRBD2 (5 bases). The material sequenced was peripheral blood. This clonotype originated in a woman aged 50 to 60 who had recovered from COVID-19. The CDR3 nucleotides are TGCGCCAGCAGCTTGGGACTAAGATCATCGGAGGAGACCCAGTACTTC. Its translation: CASSLGLRSSEETQYF.